These T cell receptor beta chains were read from a single sample in a study of cytomegalovirus exposure and HLA in healthy donors. Repertoires were generated with immunoSEQ multiplex PCR, while TCRdb's copy carries only in-frame clones and drops some. The table lists 250,000 or so clones, roughly 87% of them singletons, with around 12% in the top ten. The material sequenced was PBMCs. The receptors here all came from a man aged 18-30 years in good health and CMV-seropositive. Each CDR3 is given with its conserved first and last residue. Fields, in order: V gene, D gene, J gene, clone size, CDR3 protein, CDR3 DNA. A D gene is named only where the DNA matches it firmly. Where a row states a size, it is once, few, many or the class of an expanded clone; other rows omit it.

>TRBV11-2|-|TRBJ2-1|-
CASSLWRGNEQFF
TGTGCCAGCAGCTTGTGGAGGGGGAATGAGCAGTTCTTC
>TRBV10-3|TRBD2|TRBJ2-7|-
CAISELVAGGGSYEQYF
TGTGCCATCAGTGAGTTAGTAGCGGGAGGGGGTTCCTACGAGCAGTACTTC
>TRBV6-5|TRBD1|TRBJ2-7|-
CASSSWDRVHEQYF
TGTGCCAGCAGTTCATGGGACAGGGTGCACGAGCAGTACTTC
>TRBV14|TRBD1|TRBJ2-1|-
CASSVGQGAFSSYNEQFF
TGTGCCAGCAGCGTGGGACAGGGGGCCTTCAGCTCCTACAATGAGCAGTTCTTC
>TRBV2|-|TRBJ1-5|-
CASSNRALGQPQHF
TGTGCCAGCAGTAACCGGGCCCTTGGTCAGCCCCAGCATTTT
>TRBV6-1|-|TRBJ1-2|-
CASSEALMSYYGYTF
TGTGCCAGCAGTGAAGCCCTGATGAGTTACTATGGCTACACCTTC
>TRBV6-1|-|TRBJ1-1|-
CASSEGIWGANTEAFF
TGTGCCAGCAGTGAAGGGATTTGGGGGGCGAACACTGAAGCTTTCTTT
>TRBV7-2|-|TRBJ2-3|-
CASRPPLGPRGTDTQYF
TGTGCCAGCAGACCTCCCCTAGGGCCGCGGGGAACAGATACGCAGTATTTT
>TRBV6-5|TRBD2|TRBJ2-5|-
CASRGLAGAETQYF
TGTGCCAGCAGAGGACTAGCGGGAGCAGAGACCCAGTACTTC
>TRBV30|TRBD1|TRBJ2-7|-
CAWSVGTGPGDEQYF
TGTGCCTGGAGTGTCGGGACAGGCCCAGGCGACGAGCAGTACTTC
>TRBV13|-|TRBJ2-1|-
CASSLRGALHNEQFF
TGTGCCAGCAGCTTAAGGGGGGCACTCCACAATGAGCAGTTCTTC
>TRBV27|-|TRBJ1-4|-
CASSLSATGTRNEKLFF
TGTGCCAGCAGTTTATCGGCCACCGGGACGAGAAATGAAAAACTGTTTTTT
>TRBV27|-|TRBJ2-7|-
CASRASFSITSGEQYF
TGTGCCAGCAGAGCAAGCTTCTCCATCACGTCTGGTGAGCAGTACTTC
>TRBV28|TRBD1|TRBJ1-2|-
CASSLLTGTGRKSKNYGYTF
TGTGCCAGCAGTTTACTGACCGGGACAGGGCGTAAAAGTAAGAACTATGGCTACACCTTC
>TRBV7-8|TRBD2|TRBJ2-3|-
CASSLSGSGTDTQYF
TGTGCCAGCAGCCTTAGCGGGAGTGGAACAGATACGCAGTATTTT
>TRBV7-2|TRBD1|TRBJ1-2|-
CASSIRQGAGGYTF
TGTGCCAGCAGCATCCGACAGGGGGCTGGCGGCTACACCTTC
>TRBV2|-|TRBJ2-7|-
CASRGLKPPSTDEQYF
TGTGCCAGCAGGGGACTCAAACCACCATCTACAGACGAGCAGTACTTC
>TRBV11-3|-|TRBJ2-2|-
CASSLGPRTRYTGELFF
TGTGCCAGCAGCTTAGGCCCTAGAACCCGATACACCGGGGAGCTGTTTTTT
>TRBV27|-|TRBJ2-2|-
CASSLQGPTGELFF
TGTGCCAGCAGTTTGCAGGGGCCCACCGGGGAGCTGTTTTTT
>TRBV6-5|-|TRBJ2-3|-
CASSYAGSWGTDTQYF
TGTGCCAGCAGTTACGCCGGGAGCTGGGGCACAGATACGCAGTATTTT
>TRBV4-3|-|TRBJ2-7|-
CASSYGSSYEQYF
TGCGCCAGCAGCTACGGGTCCTCCTACGAGCAGTACTTC
>TRBV2|TRBD2|TRBJ2-1|-
CASSEAAVAGGSGEQFF
TGTGCCAGCAGTGAAGCTGCGGTAGCGGGAGGGTCAGGTGAGCAGTTCTTC
>TRBV6-1|-|TRBJ2-3|-
CATSVPGGNTQYF
TGTGCCACCTCGGTCCCCGGGGGAAATACGCAGTATTTT
>TRBV6-1|-|TRBJ2-7|few
CATGTDREQYF
TGTGCCACCGGGACTGACCGAGAGCAGTACTTC
>TRBV5-6|-|TRBJ1-2|-
CASSLALDPPLGYTF
TGTGCCAGCAGCTTGGCTTTGGACCCCCCACTTGGCTACACCTTC
>TRBV9|-|TRBJ2-1|few
CASSGEYNEQFF
TGTGCCAGCAGCGGCGAGTACAATGAGCAGTTCTTC